Presented here are 6 T cell receptor beta chains from one specimen sequenced in a study of blood T cell repertoires in COVID-19. Generated by immunoSEQ multiplex PCR, the TCRdb table keeps only in-frame clones and is missing some. The sample yields fewer than 300,000 clones, roughly 93% seen once. The specimen was PBMCs or T cells enriched from blood (not recorded which). Receptors originate from a woman aged 40 to 50 with acute COVID-19.

The gene calls are TRBV11-3 and TRBJ2-7; TRBD2 is a possible D gene (6 bases). The CDR3 is 15 residues long. Trimming left V 5 bases short and J 6 bases short, with 20 bases between. Germline V gene data show CDR1 as SGHNT and CDR2 as YENEEA. As DNA, the CDR3 is TGTGCCAGCAGCGCGGGGACCCGGCGGAGTGGCGAGCAGTACTTC. Its translation is CASSAGTRRSGEQYF.

The chain is built from TRBV7-2 and TRBJ2-5; 8 nucleotides line up with TRBD2. Germline CDR1 and CDR2: SGHTA and FQGNSA. Unmatched junction bases numbered 13, after V lost 8 bases and J lost 2 bases. The CDR3 consists of 16 residues. The DNA of the CDR3 is TGTGCCAGCCGCCCTCGTAGCGGGGTGGGGCAAGAGACCCAGTACTTC. It translates to CASRPRSGVGQETQYF.

The rearrangement links TRBV28 to TRBJ1-2; D is undetermined. The CDR3 covers 16 residues. The V and J ends lost 5 bases and 1 base respectively, with 17 bases between them. Germline V gene data show CDR1 as MDHEN and CDR2 as SYDVKM. The CDR3 nucleotides are TGTGCCAGCAGTGTGGGTTGGTCGCGGATTAACTATGGCTACACCTTC. This sequence encodes CASSVGWSRINYGYTF.

The chain has TRBV12-3 or TRBV12-4 and TRBJ1-1; D is undetermined. The CDR3 is 12 amino acids. Trimming cost V 7 bases and J 6 bases, with 12 bases left between them. The CDR3 sequence is CASTPGWSEAFF. CDR3 DNA: TGTGCCAGCACCCCGGGGTGGTCTGAAGCTTTCTTT.

This chain connects TRBV30 to TRBJ2-1; perhaps TRBD1 as D (6 bases). CDR3 length: 15 residues. Germline V lookup: CDR1 GTSNPN, CDR2 SVGIG (reference sequence). Between the trimmed V and J ends, which lost 0 bases and 2 bases, there was a span of 11 bases. Here the CDR3 DNA reads TGTGCCTGGAGTGTAAAGGGACAAACCTACAATGAGCAGTTCTTC. Encoded protein: CAWSVKGQTYNEQFF.

The J gene is TRBJ1-6, the V gene TRBV9; D uncertain. Trimming shortened V by 3 bases and J by 5 bases, and 12 bases separated the two germline ends. This CDR3 comprises 15 residues. Germline CDR1 and CDR2: SGDLS and YYNGEE. The CDR3 bases are TGTGCCAGCAGCGGACCCGGGATTAATAATTCACCCCTCCACTTT. Protein product: CASSGPGINNSPLHF.